This T cell receptor (beta chain) was found in a study of blood T cell repertoires in COVID-19 (dated by TCRdb to the early 2020s). In the study overall: Samples from collaborators originated in the United States, Italy and Spain and spanned both the acute and convalescent phases of COVID-19. The material from the prospective study consisted of cDNA or gDNA derived from T cells, B-cell-depleted T cells, or PBMCs. The dataset comprised deeply sampled blood TCRbeta repertoires from subjects exposed to, actively infected with, or recovered from COVID-19. A freely available public database, intended as a resource for researchers studying the immune response to SARS-CoV-2, is where the repertoires were released. The samples were drawn from the first 160 participants of the ongoing ImmuneRACE study and from some 1,300 subjects provided by 6 global collaborators. A de-identified subject ID, COVID-19 status, age in years and sex were almost always included in the sample metadata. HLA class I and class II types, where available, came from metadata supplied by the sample provider rather than from assay-based typing. Summary of the overall study and its limitations: The amount of clinical and demographic metadata varied by source and participant and was provided uncurated.

TCRbeta CDR3 regions were amplified from genomic DNA by means of the immunoSEQ Assay, a bias-controlled multiplex PCR. The original methods were these. Nucleated cell counts per sample were estimated from amplification of reference gene primers within the assay. Sequence reads were collapsed and filtered to measure the absolute abundance of every unique TCRbeta CDR3 rearrangement. For each sample, productive Simpson clonality was calculated as the square root of Simpson's diversity index across productive rearrangements. Here the immuneACCESS table is served through TCRdb, limited to in-frame sequences with V and J called. Missing clones are a known gap in these copies; in checked studies unresolved V genes cover under half, and the rest lacks a known reason. That table gives V, J and clone size, and the DNA gave D and trimming. Here the sample has roughly 100,000 clones; roughly 89% occur a single time. The ten largest make up approximately 5.1% of the sample.

Each collaborating institution followed its own protocols to collect whole blood in K2EDTA tubes. For TCRbeta analysis, collaborators shipped samples in one of three forms: frozen whole blood, isolated PBMCs, or DNA extracted from either of those sample types. Remarks on this clone: Its recognized antigen is unknown. It has no much larger one-base neighbor in the sample; base qualities were not kept.

Clipping removes 5 bases from V and 1 base from J, with 6 as the unmatched junction base count. Via the germline V gene (reference sequence), CDR1 is GTSNPN and CDR2 SVGIG. The CDR3 sequence holds 14 residues, the cysteine and phenylalanine included. The CDR3 DNA has 42 bases and is translated from base 1. Recombination linked TRBV30 to TRBJ1-1; 8 central nucleotides agree with TRBD1. The source material was peripheral blood. This receptor was taken from a human donor in a cohort sampled during active COVID-19. The CDR3 reads as follows: CAWARDRKNTEAFF. Here is the DNA: TGTGCCTGGGCCCGGGACAGGAAGAACACTGAAGCTTTCTTT.